This T cell receptor beta chain derives from a study of tumour-infiltrating T cells in Burkitt lymphoma. At the level of the study: Productive clonality predicted overall and progression-free survival.

Here immunoSEQ multiplex PCR was the method, and the copy in TCRdb shows in-frame clones only, minus some. The top ten clones hold 7.2% of a sample with 11,000 to 15,000 clones, roughly 80% of them seen once. Sample share makes this clone medium-sized. With V trimmed by 2 bases and J by 6 bases, 3 bases remained unmatched. The CDR3 sequence is 15 residues long. Germline assignment: CDR1 MNHEY and CDR2 SVGAGI. The J gene is TRBJ2-2, the V gene TRBV6-5; the match to TRBD2 covers 10 bases. The sample comprised tumor tissue. The TCR sequence derives from a human donor with diffuse large B-cell lymphoma. The DNA of the CDR3 is TGTGCCAGCAGTTACGGGACTAGCGTCTCCGGGGAGCTGTTTTTT. Encoded protein: CASSYGTSVSGELFF.